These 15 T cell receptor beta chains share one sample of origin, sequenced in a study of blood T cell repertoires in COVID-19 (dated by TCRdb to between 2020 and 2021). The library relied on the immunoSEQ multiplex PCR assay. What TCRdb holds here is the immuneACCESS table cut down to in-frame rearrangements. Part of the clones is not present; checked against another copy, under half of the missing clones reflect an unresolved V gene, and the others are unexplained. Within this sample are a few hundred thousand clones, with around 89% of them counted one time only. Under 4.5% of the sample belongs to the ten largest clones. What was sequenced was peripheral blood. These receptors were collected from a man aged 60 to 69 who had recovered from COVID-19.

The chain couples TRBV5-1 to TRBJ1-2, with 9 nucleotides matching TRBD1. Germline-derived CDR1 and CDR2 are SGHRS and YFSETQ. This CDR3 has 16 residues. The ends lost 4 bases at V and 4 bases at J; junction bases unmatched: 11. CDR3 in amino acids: CASSHSPGTGTYGYTF. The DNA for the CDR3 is TGCGCCAGCAGCCACAGTCCCGGGACAGGGACCTATGGCTACACCTTC.

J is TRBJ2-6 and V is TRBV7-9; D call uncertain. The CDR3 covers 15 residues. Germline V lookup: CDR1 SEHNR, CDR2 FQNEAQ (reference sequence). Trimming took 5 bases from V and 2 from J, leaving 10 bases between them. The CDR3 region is CASSLSSAGANVLTF. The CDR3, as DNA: TGTGCCAGCAGCCTGTCGAGTGCTGGGGCCAACGTCCTGACTTTC.

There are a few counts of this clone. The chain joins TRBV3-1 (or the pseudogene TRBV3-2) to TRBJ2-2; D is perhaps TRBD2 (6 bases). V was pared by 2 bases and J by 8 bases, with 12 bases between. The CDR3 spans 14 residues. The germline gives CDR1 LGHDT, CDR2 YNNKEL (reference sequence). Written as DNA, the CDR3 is TGTGCCAGCAGCCAAATGCACGGGGGAGGGGAGCTGTTTTTT. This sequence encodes CASSQMHGGGELFF.

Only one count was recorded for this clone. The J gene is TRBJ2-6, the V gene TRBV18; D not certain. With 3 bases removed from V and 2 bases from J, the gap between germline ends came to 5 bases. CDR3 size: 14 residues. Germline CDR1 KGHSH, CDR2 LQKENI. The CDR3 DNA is TGTGCCAGCTCACCGTCGGCTGGGGCCAACGTCCTGACTTTC. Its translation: CASSPSAGANVLTF.

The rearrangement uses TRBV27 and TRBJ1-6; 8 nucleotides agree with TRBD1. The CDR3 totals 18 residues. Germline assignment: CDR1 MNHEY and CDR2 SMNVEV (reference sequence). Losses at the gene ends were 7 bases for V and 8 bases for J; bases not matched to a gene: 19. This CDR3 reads CASTSGQARGGEYSPLHF. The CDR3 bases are TGTGCCAGCACGTCGGGACAGGCAAGGGGAGGGGAATATTCACCCCTCCACTTT.

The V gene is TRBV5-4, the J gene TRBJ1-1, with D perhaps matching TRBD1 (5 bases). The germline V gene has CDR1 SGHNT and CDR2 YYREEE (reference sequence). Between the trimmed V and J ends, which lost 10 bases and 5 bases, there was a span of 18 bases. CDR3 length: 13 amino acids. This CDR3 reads CAGTTGAETEAFF. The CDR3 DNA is TGTGCCGGCACCACAGGCGCGGAGACTGAAGCTTTCTTT. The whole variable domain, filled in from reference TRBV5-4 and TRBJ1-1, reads ETGVTQSPTHLIKTRGQQVTLRCSSQSGHNTVSWYQQALGQGPQFIFQYYREEENGRGNFPPRFSGLQFPNYSSELNVNALELDDSALYLCAGTTGAETEAFFGQGTRLTVV.

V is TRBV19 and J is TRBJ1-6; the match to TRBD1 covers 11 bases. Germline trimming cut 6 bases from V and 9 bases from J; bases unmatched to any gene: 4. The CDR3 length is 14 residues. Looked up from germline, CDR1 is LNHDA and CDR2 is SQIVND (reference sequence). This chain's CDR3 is CASRMDRGRSPLHF. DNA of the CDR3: TGTGCCAGTAGGATGGACAGGGGGCGTTCACCCCTCCACTTT.

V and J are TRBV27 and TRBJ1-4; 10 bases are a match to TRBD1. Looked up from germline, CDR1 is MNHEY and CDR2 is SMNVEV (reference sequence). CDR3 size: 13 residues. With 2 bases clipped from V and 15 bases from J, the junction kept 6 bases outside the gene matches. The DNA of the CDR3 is TGTGCCAGCAGTTTAAGGGACAGGGGTTCGATGTTTTTT. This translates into CASSLRDRGSMFF.

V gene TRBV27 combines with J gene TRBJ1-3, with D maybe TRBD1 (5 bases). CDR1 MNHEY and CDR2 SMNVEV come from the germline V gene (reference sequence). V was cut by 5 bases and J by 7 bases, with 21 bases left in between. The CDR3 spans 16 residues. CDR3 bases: TGTGCCAGCAGTCCCGCCTTATGGCTCAAGGGGAACACCATATATTTT. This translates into CASSPALWLKGNTIYF.

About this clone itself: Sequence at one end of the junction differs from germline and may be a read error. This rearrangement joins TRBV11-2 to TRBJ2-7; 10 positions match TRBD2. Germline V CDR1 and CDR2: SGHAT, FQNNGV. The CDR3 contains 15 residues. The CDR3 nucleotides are TGTGCCAGCATCTATACTACACTAGCGGGGTTTGTGGTCGACTTC. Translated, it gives CASIYTTLAGFVVDF.

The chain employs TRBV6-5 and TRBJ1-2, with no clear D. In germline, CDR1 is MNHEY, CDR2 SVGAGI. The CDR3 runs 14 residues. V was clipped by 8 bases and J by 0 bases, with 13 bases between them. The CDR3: CASSSGGTNYGYTF. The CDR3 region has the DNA TGTGCCAGCTCCTCAGGAGGTACTAACTATGGCTACACCTTC.

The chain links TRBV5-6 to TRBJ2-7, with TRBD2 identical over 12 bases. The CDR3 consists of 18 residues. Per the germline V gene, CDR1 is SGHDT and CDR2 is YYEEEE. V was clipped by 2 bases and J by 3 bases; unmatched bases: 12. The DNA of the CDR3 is TGTGCCAGCAGCTTTACCCCCCTACTAGCGGGGGGTATCTACGAGCAGTACTTC. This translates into CASSFTPLLAGGIYEQYF.

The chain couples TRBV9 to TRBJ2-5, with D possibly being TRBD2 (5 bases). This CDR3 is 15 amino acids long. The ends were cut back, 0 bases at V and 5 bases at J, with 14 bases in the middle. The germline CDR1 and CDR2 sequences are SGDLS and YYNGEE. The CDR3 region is CASSVEAGLAETQYF. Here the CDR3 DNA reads TGTGCCAGCAGCGTAGAGGCGGGTCTCGCGGAGACCCAGTACTTC.

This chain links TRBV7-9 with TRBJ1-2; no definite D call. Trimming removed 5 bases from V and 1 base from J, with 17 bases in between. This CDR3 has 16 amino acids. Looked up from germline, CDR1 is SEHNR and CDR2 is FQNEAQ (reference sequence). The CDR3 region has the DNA TGTGCCAGCAGCAAAGACGGGAGACATGGTAACTATGGCTACACCTTC. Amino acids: CASSKDGRHGNYGYTF.

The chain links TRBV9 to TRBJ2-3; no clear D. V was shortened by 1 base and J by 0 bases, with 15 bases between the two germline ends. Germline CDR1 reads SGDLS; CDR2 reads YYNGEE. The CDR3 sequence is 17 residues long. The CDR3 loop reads CASSVRSRLTSTDTQYF. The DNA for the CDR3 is TGTGCCAGCAGCGTACGTTCTAGGCTAACTAGCACAGATACGCAGTATTTT.